This TCR beta chain was identified in a study of blood T cell repertoires in COVID-19. This CDR3 region has 15 residues. The germline gives CDR1 LNHDA, CDR2 SQIVND (reference sequence). V dropped 7 bases and J dropped 1 base, with 16 bases sitting between them. Some clones are missing from TCRdb's copy, which holds only in-frame ones; the method was immunoSEQ multiplex PCR. The data hold approximately 89,000 clones, with 60% to 85% observed a single time. The clonotype comes from a human donor in a cohort sampled during active COVID-19. The sample was peripheral blood. The chain couples TRBV19 to TRBJ1-1, with a tentative D call TRBD1 (6 bases). The CDR3 region has the DNA TGTGCCAGTACCACCTGGGGGCGCGGGAACACTGAAGCTTTCTTT. This sequence encodes CASTTWGRGNTEAFF. The variable domain in full, with the rest retrieved from reference TRBV19 and TRBJ1-1, is DGGITQSPKYLFRKEGQNVTLSCEQNLNHDAMYWYRQDPGQGLRLIYYSQIVNDFQKGDIAEGYSVSREKKESFPLTVTSAQKNPTAFYLCASTTWGRGNTEAFFGQGTRLTVV.